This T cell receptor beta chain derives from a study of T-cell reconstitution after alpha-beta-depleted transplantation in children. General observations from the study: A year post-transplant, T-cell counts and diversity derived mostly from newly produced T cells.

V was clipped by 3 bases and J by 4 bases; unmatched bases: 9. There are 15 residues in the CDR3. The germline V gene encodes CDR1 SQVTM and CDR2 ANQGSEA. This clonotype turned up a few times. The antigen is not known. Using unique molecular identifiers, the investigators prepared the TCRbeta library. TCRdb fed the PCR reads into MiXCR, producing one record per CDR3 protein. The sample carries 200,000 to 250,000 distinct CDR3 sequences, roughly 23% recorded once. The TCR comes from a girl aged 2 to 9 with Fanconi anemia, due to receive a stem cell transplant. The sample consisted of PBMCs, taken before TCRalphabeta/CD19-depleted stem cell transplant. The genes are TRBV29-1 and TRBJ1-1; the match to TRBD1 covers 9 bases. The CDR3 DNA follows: TGCAGCGTTGATCCAGGCGGGACAGGGCTCACTGAAGCTTTCTTT. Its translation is CSVDPGGTGLTEAFF.